The clone carrying this T cell receptor (beta chain) has only a few counts. TCRdb redid the calling of the 5' RACE reads with MiXCR, one entry per CDR3 protein. This table has 70,000 or so distinct CDR3 sequences, less than 20% appearing once. This entry is derived from a study of HIV-infected patients and healthy controls. The sequencing input was CD4+ T cells from blood. This TCR derives from a human donor in good health.

CDR3 in amino acids: CASSPMAGFLEQYF. The CDR3, as DNA: TGTGCCAGCTCACCAATGGCGGGGTTCCTCGAGCAGTACTTC. V gene TRBV18 combines with J gene TRBJ2-7; D is possibly TRBD2 (6 bases). The germline V and J ends were trimmed by 2 bases and 6 bases, with 14 bases remaining between them. The CDR3 runs 14 residues. Germline V CDR1 and CDR2: KGHSH, LQKENI.